What follows are 12 T cell receptor beta chains derived from one specimen sequenced in a study of technical replicates of blood from a handful of donors. Method: immunoSEQ multiplex PCR; TCRdb's copy keeps in-frame clones and lacks some. Among some 66,000 clones listed, roughly 90% were seen once. Input material: PBMCs. These receptors came from a human donor in good health. Some clones in this sample may be carry-over from other donors' samples.

This clone has a single count. The rearrangement joins TRBV7-9 to TRBJ2-3; 10 nucleotides match TRBD2. The CDR3 totals 15 residues. The germline gives CDR1 SEHNR, CDR2 FQNEAQ (reference sequence). V shed 3 bases and J 6 bases; nucleotides not matched to a gene: 6. For the CDR3, the DNA is TGTGCCAGCAGCTTCTCTAGCGGGAGTGAGGATACGCAGTATTTT. Translating gives CASSFSSGSEDTQYF.

V gene TRBV5-1 combines with J gene TRBJ2-1; 8 bases agree with TRBD2. CDR3 length: 17 residues. In germline, CDR1 is SGHRS, CDR2 YFSETQ. The V and J ends lost 0 bases and 4 bases, in that order; junction bases with no gene match: 9. DNA for the CDR3: TGCGCCAGCAGCTTGGATCCGGGACTAGTGATTTACAATGAGCAGTTCTTC. Protein: CASSLDPGLVIYNEQFF.

The V and J genes are TRBV7-2 and TRBJ2-7; 7 nucleotides agree with TRBD2. Germline lookup yields CDR1 SGHTA and CDR2 FQGNSA. The CDR3 is 17 amino acids. The J segment lost 0 bases and the V segment lost 5 bases, leaving 13 bases of the junction unmatched. The CDR3 sequence is CASSQRGGREFSYEQYF. CDR3 nucleotide sequence: TGTGCCAGCAGCCAAAGGGGTGGGAGGGAATTCTCCTACGAGCAGTACTTC.

This chain uses TRBV7-6 with TRBJ2-1; the match to TRBD2 covers 8 bases. Germline V CDR1 and CDR2: SGHVS, FNYEAQ. J was trimmed by 9 bases and V by 5 bases; bases with no gene match: 12. This CDR3 contains 15 residues. This chain's CDR3 is CASSEREGLTSEQFF. CDR3 DNA: TGTGCCAGCAGCGAACGGGAGGGGCTCACAAGTGAGCAGTTCTTC.

The chain recombines TRBV2 with TRBJ2-7; the D gene is possibly TRBD1 (6 bases). CDR3 length: 13 residues. Germline V CDR1 and CDR2: SNHLY, FYNNEI. V gave up 4 bases and J gave up 6 bases, with 13 bases separating them. The CDR3 here is CASSAQGIGEQYF. CDR3 DNA sequence: TGTGCCAGCAGTGCTCAGGGGATTGGCGAGCAGTACTTC.

The chain combines TRBV19 with TRBJ2-1; D might be TRBD2 (6 bases). CDR3 size: 13 residues. V shed 7 bases and J shed 5 bases, with 12 bases lying between them. In germline, CDR1 is LNHDA, CDR2 SQIVND (reference sequence). CDR3 nucleotides: TGTGCCAGTAACGGGGGAAATCACAATGAGCAGTTCTTC. This sequence encodes CASNGGNHNEQFF.

This chain connects TRBV5-1 to TRBJ1-4; no clear D. Germline V gene sequence: CDR1 SGHRS, CDR2 YFSETQ. Trimming took off 1 base at V and 0 bases at J, with 10 bases between the two ends. The CDR3 totals 16 residues. The CDR3 DNA is TGCGCCAGCAGCTTGTCAGGCCTCGCAACTAATGAAAAACTGTTTTTT. This sequence encodes CASSLSGLATNEKLFF. Supplemented by reference TRBV5-1 and TRBJ1-4, the full variable domain reads KAGVTQTPRYLIKTRGQQVTLSCSPISGHRSVSWYQQTPGQGLQFLFEYFSETQRNKGNFPGRFSGRQFSNSRSEMNVSTLELGDSALYLCASSLSGLATNEKLFFGSGTQLSVL.

J is TRBJ1-2 and V is TRBV5-4; TRBD1 matches 9 bases. The length of the CDR3 is 15 residues. V lost 3 bases to trimming and J lost 1 base; unmatched junction nucleotides: 4. Germline V gives CDR1 SGHNT, CDR2 YYREEE (reference sequence). This chain's CDR3 is CASSSTGGNNYGYTF. The DNA for the CDR3 is TGTGCCAGCAGCTCGACAGGGGGAAATAACTATGGCTACACCTTC.

The chain has TRBV7-7 and TRBJ2-3; 7 bases map to TRBD2. The V segment lost 4 bases and the J segment 0 bases; nucleotides outside the gene matches: 4. CDR3 size: 15 residues. From germline, CDR1 is SSHAT and CDR2 FNYEAQ (reference sequence). The CDR3 bases are TGTGCCAGCAGCTCCTCTAGCGGTAGCACAGATACGCAGTATTTT. Translating gives CASSSSSGSTDTQYF.

The chain recombines TRBV27 with TRBJ2-6; TRBD1 is a possible D gene (5 bases). CDR3 length equals 18 residues. The germline V gene has CDR1 MNHEY and CDR2 SMNVEV (reference sequence). V lost 0 bases, J lost 0 bases, and 12 bases lay in between. DNA of the CDR3: TGTGCCAGCAGTTTATCAGGGGTGAGGAACTCTGGGGCCAACGTCCTGACTTTC. Its translation is CASSLSGVRNSGANVLTF.

This sequence joins TRBV30 and TRBJ2-5; TRBD2 aligns across 12 bases. Germline V gives CDR1 GTSNPN, CDR2 SVGIG (reference sequence). The trim removed 1 base at V and 4 bases at J, leaving 4 bases unmatched. This CDR3 has 15 residues. The CDR3 region has the DNA TGTGCCTGGAGTGAAGGACTAGCGGGACTAGAGACCCAGTACTTC. Its translation is CAWSEGLAGLETQYF. Using reference TRBV30 and TRBJ2-5 for the parts outside the CDR3, the full variable domain is SQTIHQWPATLVQPVGSPLSLECTVEGTSNPNLYWYRQAAGRGLQLLFYSVGIGQISSEVPQNLSASRPQDRQFILSSKKLLLSDSGFYLCAWSEGLAGLETQYFGPGTRLLVL.

This sequence joins TRBV19 and TRBJ1-2; D is unresolved. Trimming took 7 bases from V and 3 from J, leaving 15 bases between them. Germline V gives CDR1 LNHDA, CDR2 SQIVND (reference sequence). The CDR3 totals 14 residues. The CDR3 spells CASTPLWEDYGYTF. The CDR3 DNA sequence: TGTGCCAGTACCCCACTGTGGGAGGACTATGGCTACACCTTC.